What follows are 23 T cell receptor beta chains derived from one specimen sequenced in a study of regulatory T cells in long-lasting Graves disease. Time point noted: persistent/refractory GD, antithyroid drugs over 5 years with positive TRAb. TCR sequences were obtained from RNA taken from PBMCs. Relying on iRepertoire HTBI primers and Arm-PCR of CDR3 regions, the team built TCR beta libraries. TCRdb re-derived calls from the multiplex PCR reads in MiXCR, one entry per CDR3 protein. The table includes roughly 500,000 distinct CDR3 sequences, about 22% detected once. The material sequenced was peripheral blood mononuclear cells (PBMCs), taken when the disease was refractory, from a patient treated with antithyroid drugs. The receptors here all came from a female donor with Graves disease.

This clonotype has a count of ten or more. The V and J genes are TRBV12-3 or TRBV12-4 and TRBJ1-1; TRBD1 matches at 9 bases. The CDR3 runs 15 residues. After removal of 7 bases from V and 5 bases from J, the junction contained 11 bases not matched to a gene. The CDR3 region has the DNA TGTGCCAGCAAGGGAAGCGGGACAGGGAGGACTGAAGCTTTCTTT. Its translation: CASKGSGTGRTEAFF.

This chain uses TRBV25-1 with TRBJ2-5; 8 nucleotides line up with TRBD1. Germline V gene data show CDR1 as MGHDK and CDR2 as SYGVNS. The V gene end was trimmed by 1 base and the J gene end by 5 bases; junction bases not matched to a gene: 6. This CDR3 has 15 amino acids. Written as DNA, the CDR3 is TGTGCCAGCAGTGAATCCACCAGGGGGCGGGAGACCCAGTACTTC. Translation: CASSESTRGRETQYF.

In regard to this clonotype: This may be a read error: a much more frequent sequence differs by one nucleotide. The chain has TRBV27 and TRBJ2-7; D gene ambiguous. With 11 bases removed from V and 0 bases from J, the gap between germline ends came to 11 bases. CDR3 size: 12 residues. Germline CDR1 is MNHEY and CDR2 is SMNVEV (reference sequence). CDR3 in DNA: TGTGCCGGCGGTGGCTTCTCCTACGAGCAGTACTTC. Protein sequence: CAGGGFSYEQYF.

The chain is built from TRBV20-1 and TRBJ2-4; 9 nucleotides line up with TRBD1. CDR3 length: 17 residues. Losses at the gene ends were 2 bases for V and 1 base for J; bases not matched to a gene: 9. In germline, CDR1 is DFQATT, CDR2 SNEGSKA (reference sequence). The CDR3 nucleotides are TGCAGTGCTAGACACAGGGGGCTCTTGCGGGCCAAAAACATTCAGTACTTC. Amino acid sequence: CSARHRGLLRAKNIQYF.

On this clonotype: This may stem from a read error, because a much larger clone lies one nucleotide away. The gene calls are TRBV12-3 or TRBV12-4 and TRBJ1-1; no clear D gene. The CDR3 covers 13 residues. The ends were cut back, 6 bases at V and 12 bases at J, with 20 bases in the middle. Written as DNA, the CDR3 is TGTGCCAGCAGAAACGGGAGAGCAGTGCCGACTTTCTTT. It yields the protein CASRNGRAVPTFF.

This clonotype appeared many times. The chain uses TRBV28 and TRBJ2-5; 8 bases line up with TRBD2. The CDR3 length is 17 residues. Unmatched junction bases numbered 11, after V lost 3 bases and J lost 2 bases. CDR1 MDHEN and CDR2 SYDVKM come from the germline V gene. DNA of the CDR3: TGTGCCAGCAGTTTCTATTTGAGCGGGGGCTTTCAAGAGACCCAGTACTTC. This sequence encodes CASSFYLSGGFQETQYF.

The chain is built from TRBV12-5 and TRBJ2-2, with D tentatively TRBD1 (5 bases). Germline loops: CDR1 LGHNT, CDR2 FRNRAP. V lost 5 bases, J lost 5 bases, and 9 bases lay in between. The CDR3 loop spans 13 amino acids. CDR3 bases: TGTGCTAGTGGTCCGACAGAAACCGGGGAGCTGTTTTTT. Its protein product is CASGPTETGELFF.

This clonotype has a count of ten or more. The rearrangement uses TRBV12-3 or TRBV12-4 and TRBJ2-7, with a tentative D call TRBD2 (7 bases). The CDR3 is 16 amino acids. V lost 3 bases, J lost 5 bases, and 20 bases lay in between. Here the CDR3 reads CASSLGGGRVADEQYF. CDR3 DNA: TGTGCCAGCAGTTTGGGAGGGGGGCGCGTTGCAGACGAGCAGTACTTC.

V and J are TRBV5-6 and TRBJ2-7, with 8 positions matching TRBD2. CDR1 is SGHDT, CDR2 YYEEEE, per germline. This CDR3 region has 15 residues. V lost 2 bases to trimming and J lost 5 bases; unmatched junction nucleotides: 9. CDR3 nucleotides: TGTGCCAGCAGCTTTCGGACTAGCATCAGCCACGAGCAGTACTTC. This translates into CASSFRTSISHEQYF.

This chain uses TRBV19 with TRBJ1-6; D ambiguous. With 3 bases removed from V and 0 bases from J, the gap between germline ends came to 12 bases. Per the germline V gene, CDR1 is LNHDA and CDR2 is SQIVND (reference sequence). CDR3 length: 17 amino acids. Here the CDR3 DNA reads TGTGCCAGTAGTATCCGATACCAGAGCTCCTATAATTCACCCCTCCACTTT. Residues: CASSIRYQSSYNSPLHF.

This clonotype was detected many times. The gene calls are TRBV2 and TRBJ2-7; D is possibly TRBD2 (5 bases). The germline V and J ends were trimmed by 7 bases and 4 bases, with 8 bases remaining between them. Looked up from germline, CDR1 is SNHLY and CDR2 is FYNNEI. This CDR3 is 11 amino acids long. CDR3 sequence reads: CASTWEYEQYF. The DNA for the CDR3 is TGTGCCAGCACTTGGGAGTACGAGCAGTACTTC.

The chain carries TRBV20-1 and TRBJ1-4, with a weak D call TRBD1 (5 bases). The CDR3 is 15 amino acids. Germline assignment: CDR1 DFQATT and CDR2 SNEGSKA (reference sequence). Trimming left V 1 base short and J 8 bases short, with 17 bases between. DNA for the CDR3: TGCAGTGCTAGAGTCCAGGGAGGCTTGATCGAAAAACTGTTTTTT. Translating gives CSARVQGGLIEKLFF.

With respect to this clonotype: A much larger clone lies a single base off, so this may be a read error. The chain is built from TRBV20-1 and TRBJ1-1; D is uncertain. CDR3 length: 12 amino acids. V was clipped by 3 bases and J by 1 base, with 6 bases between them. Germline V gene lookup returns CDR1 DFQATT and CDR2 SNEGSKA (reference sequence). CDR3 residues: CSASSANTEAFF. The CDR3 DNA is TGCAGTGCTAGTTCGGCGAACACTGAAGCTTTCTTT.

This chain joins TRBV5-1 and TRBJ2-2; 7 nucleotides agree with TRBD1. CDR3 length equals 16 residues. Germline loops: CDR1 SGHRS, CDR2 YFSETQ. V trimming: 3 bases; J trimming: 8 bases; junction bases outside the gene matches: 13. CDR3 nucleotides: TGCGCCAGCAGCTCGGACAGGCCGGGGCCCACGGGGGAGCTGTTTTTT. This translates into CASSSDRPGPTGELFF.

V is TRBV7-3 and J is TRBJ1-1; D perhaps matches TRBD1 (5 bases). The CDR3 consists of 14 residues. The V and J ends lost 2 bases and 4 bases respectively, with 11 bases between them. Germline V gives CDR1 SGHTA, CDR2 FQGTGA. The CDR3 bases are TGTGCCAGCAGCTTAGGCAGGGATGGCACTGAAGCTTTCTTT. Amino acid sequence: CASSLGRDGTEAFF.

The chain has TRBV6-1 and TRBJ2-2; D is tentatively TRBD1 or TRBD2 (6 bases each). The CDR3 covers 14 residues. Germline-derived CDR1 and CDR2 are MNHNS and SASEGT. V shed 6 bases and J shed 6 bases, with 14 bases lying between them. The CDR3 loop is CASSPRRGAGELFF. As DNA, the CDR3 is TGTGCCAGCAGCCCGCGAAGGGGGGCCGGGGAGCTGTTTTTT.

CDR3 protein: CASSFEPGDTEAFF. The DNA of the CDR3 is TGCGCCAGCAGCTTCGAGCCAGGGGACACTGAAGCTTTCTTT. V and J are TRBV5-1 and TRBJ1-1; the D gene is possibly TRBD1 (6 bases). Germline V gives CDR1 SGHRS, CDR2 YFSETQ. V was trimmed by 2 bases and J by 3 bases, leaving 11 bases between them. The CDR3 totals 14 residues.

The chain couples TRBV20-1 to TRBJ2-7, with a possible D match to TRBD2 (6 bases). The CDR3 contains 14 residues. CDR1 and CDR2 (germline): DFQATT, SNEGSKA (reference sequence). Trimming took 5 bases from V and 6 from J, leaving 20 bases between them. The CDR3 loop reads CSADSGTLGGEQYF. The CDR3 DNA sequence: TGCAGTGCTGATAGCGGTACGCTCGGGGGCGAGCAGTACTTC.

As for this clonotype: This may arise from a read error, as a much more abundant clone is one base away. V is TRBV15 and J is TRBJ2-4, with D perhaps matching TRBD1 (6 bases). There are 13 residues in the CDR3. CDR1 and CDR2 (germline): LNHNV, YYDKDF (reference sequence). The CDR3 bases are TGTGCCACCAGCAGGGAAGGGGGAAACATTCGGTACTTC. Its protein product is CATSREGGNIRYF.

This clonotype was observed a handful of times. A read error may produce the germline difference seen at one junction end. The chain recombines TRBV7-7 with TRBJ2-5; a possible D gene is TRBD1 (5 bases). The CDR3 spans 15 residues. Germline loops: CDR1 SSHAT, CDR2 FNYEAQ (reference sequence). The CDR3 spells CASSSGKRNQETQYF. Written as DNA, the CDR3 is TGTGCTAGCAGCTCAGGGAAGAGGAACCAAGAGACCCAGTACTTC. The full variable domain, in which reference TRBV7-7 and TRBJ2-5 provide the parts outside the CDR3, is GAGVSQSPRYKVTKRGQDVTLRCDPISSHATLYWYQQALGQGPEFLTYFNYEAQPDKSGLPSDRFSAERPEGSISTLTIQRTEQRDSAMYRCASSSGKRNQETQYFGPGTRLLVL.

This clonotype was observed at least ten times. The genes are TRBV7-9 and TRBJ1-4, with D hard to call. Germline-derived CDR1 and CDR2 are SEHNR and FQNEAQ (reference sequence). The CDR3 has 13 residues. V lost 5 bases to trimming and J lost 5 bases, with 9 bases between them. The CDR3: CASSPVVNEKLFF. DNA of the CDR3: TGTGCCAGCAGCCCGGTGGTAAATGAAAAACTGTTTTTT.

The rearrangement uses TRBV30 and TRBJ1-5; D gene uncertain. V lost 2 bases, J lost 4 bases, and 12 bases lay in between. The CDR3 consists of 14 residues. CDR1 and CDR2 from the germline V gene are GTSNPN and SVGIG (reference sequence). The CDR3 region has the DNA TGTGCCTGGAGTCCCGCGGCTGGGAATCAGCCCCAGCATTTT. Its protein is CAWSPAAGNQPQHF.

This chain links TRBV2 with TRBJ2-3; D perhaps matches TRBD1 (6 bases). Germline V lookup: CDR1 SNHLY, CDR2 FYNNEI. The germline V and J ends were trimmed by 7 bases and 2 bases, with 10 bases remaining between them. This CDR3 contains 13 residues. CDR3 DNA sequence: TGTGCCAGCACCGGACAGCTCACAGATACGCAGTATTTT. Amino acids: CASTGQLTDTQYF.